This is a list of T cell receptor beta chains from one sample in a study of vaccination and CD4 T cells after COVID-19. TCRdb reprocessed the PCR reads via MiXCR and lists one record per CDR3 protein. The sample lists over 1,500 distinct CDR3 sequences, less than 70% occurring once. No antigen has been identified for these receptors. Sequencing was performed on CD4+ T cells from blood, cultured in vitro. These receptors were obtained from a human donor in good health. Each CDR3 is given with its conserved first and last residue. Fields, in order: D gene, J gene, clone size, V gene, CDR3 DNA, CDR3 protein. The D gene is left open where the match is weak. Only some rows state a clone size, as once, few, many or a class for expanded clones.

D: TRBD1
J: TRBJ1-6
size: few
V: TRBV20-1
DNA: TGCAGTGCTAGAGATGCTTCCAAGGCGACAGGGCCGGCACCCCTCCACTTT
CDR3: CSARDASKATGPAPLHF

D: NA
J: TRBJ2-2
size: once
V: TRBV19
DNA: TGTGCCAGTAGTAGTGGGGACGCGAACACCGGGGAGCTGTTTTTT
CDR3: CASSSGDANTGELFF

D: NA
J: TRBJ2-7
size: NA
V: TRBV7-2
DNA: TGTGCCAGCAGCCTCTCATCTCTCTCCTACGAGCAGTACTTC
CDR3: CASSLSSLSYEQYF

D: NA
J: TRBJ1-1
size: NA
V: TRBV5-4
DNA: TGTGCCAGCAGCTTAGACGGGACTGAAGCTTTCTTT
CDR3: CASSLDGTEAFF

D: TRBD1
J: TRBJ1-2
size: NA
V: TRBV20-1
DNA: TGCAGTGCTAGAGTCGCCACGATTTTACAGGGGGCAAAAGGTGGCTACACCTTC
CDR3: CSARVATILQGAKGGYTF

D: NA
J: TRBJ1-2
size: few
V: TRBV10-3
DNA: TGTGCCACGTCTCGACAGGTAGACTATGGCTACACCTTC
CDR3: CATSRQVDYGYTF

D: NA
J: TRBJ2-2
size: NA
V: TRBV11-2
DNA: TGTGCCAGCAGCTTAGCTAGGGGAGACACCGGGGAGCTGTTTTTT
CDR3: CASSLARGDTGELFF

D: TRBD1
J: TRBJ2-2
size: NA
V: TRBV7-9
DNA: TGTGCCAGCACAAAGGTGGGGACAGGTCACACCGGGGAGCTGTTTTTT
CDR3: CASTKVGTGHTGELFF

D: NA
J: TRBJ2-2
size: NA
V: TRBV7-3
DNA: TGTGCCAGCAGCCAAAAGTGGGGGGTCGGGGAGCTGTTTTTT
CDR3: CASSQKWGVGELFF

D: NA
J: TRBJ2-3
size: few
V: TRBV20-1
DNA: TGCAGTGCTAGAGATCTACCGCCCCCCACAGATACGCAGTATTTT
CDR3: CSARDLPPPTDTQYF

D: TRBD2
J: TRBJ2-3
size: once
V: TRBV7-3
DNA: TGTGCCAGCAGCGTAGCGGGGGTCACAGATACGCAGTATTTT
CDR3: CASSVAGVTDTQYF

D: NA
J: TRBJ1-2
size: NA
V: TRBV2
DNA: TGTGCCACCCGTTCTTCCGGGCCCTCGGACTATGGCTACACCTTC
CDR3: CATRSSGPSDYGYTF

D: NA
J: TRBJ1-2
size: NA
V: TRBV7-8
DNA: TGTGCCAGCAGCTTAGGGAGGGGAGTCGCCTATGGCTACACCTTC
CDR3: CASSLGRGVAYGYTF

D: NA
J: TRBJ1-1
size: NA
V: TRBV6-4
DNA: TGTGCCAGCAGTGTTGAGGTCGGGAACACTGAAGCTTTCTTT
CDR3: CASSVEVGNTEAFF

D: TRBD1
J: TRBJ1-3
size: NA
V: TRBV7-9
DNA: TGTGCCAGCAGTCTGAATTGGGACAGGACTGGAAACACCATATATTTT
CDR3: CASSLNWDRTGNTIYF

D: NA
J: TRBJ1-6
size: NA
V: TRBV24-1
DNA: TGTGCCACCAGTGCGGGGCGGTCGGGTCAGGCACCCCTCCACTTT
CDR3: CATSAGRSGQAPLHF

D: TRBD2
J: TRBJ2-1
size: NA
V: TRBV7-3
DNA: TGTGCCAGCAGCACAACTAGCGGGGGGAAAGATGAGCAGTTCTTC
CDR3: CASSTTSGGKDEQFF

D: NA
J: TRBJ1-2
size: few
V: TRBV6-1
DNA: TGTGCCAGCAGGGAGTCTTACAGGGTGGACTATGGCTACACCTTC
CDR3: CASRESYRVDYGYTF

D: NA
J: TRBJ2-5
size: NA
V: TRBV20-1
DNA: TGCAGTGCTAGAGTTGCCTGGAGAGAAGAGACCCAGTACTTC
CDR3: CSARVAWREETQYF

D: NA
J: TRBJ2-7
size: NA
V: TRBV7-8
DNA: TGTGCCAGCAGCTCCCGGTTCCAGGAGTACTTC
CDR3: CASSSRFQEYF

D: TRBD1
J: TRBJ1-6
size: NA
V: TRBV7-9
DNA: TGTGCCAGCAGCTCCCCTATCGACAGGGGGTCAACAAATTCACCCCTCCACTTT
CDR3: CASSSPIDRGSTNSPLHF

D: NA
J: TRBJ2-2
size: NA
V: TRBV6-1
DNA: TGTGCCAGCAGTGAGAGGGGGAATTCGAACACCGGGGAGCTGTTTTTT
CDR3: CASSERGNSNTGELFF

D: TRBD1
J: TRBJ1-1
size: once
V: TRBV10-3
DNA: TGTGCCACCGGACAGGGGGGCGCTGAAGCTTTCTTT
CDR3: CATGQGGAEAFF

D: TRBD2
J: TRBJ2-3
size: NA
V: TRBV20-1
DNA: TGCAGTGCTAGCTCGCTAGCGGGGACCACAGATACGCAGTATTTT
CDR3: CSASSLAGTTDTQYF

D: NA
J: TRBJ2-5
size: NA
V: TRBV6-5
DNA: TGTGCCAGCAGTTACTCGAACCAGGGGGAGACCCAGTACTTC
CDR3: CASSYSNQGETQYF

D: TRBD1
J: TRBJ1-2
size: NA
V: TRBV20-1
DNA: TGCAGTGTAAACAGGGGGTATAGCTATGGCTACACCTTC
CDR3: CSVNRGYSYGYTF

D: NA
J: TRBJ2-4
size: NA
V: TRBV20-1
DNA: TGCAGTGCCGAGGAACGGGGTTGGGGTAACATTCAGTACTTC
CDR3: CSAEERGWGNIQYF

D: NA
J: TRBJ1-5
size: NA
V: TRBV19
DNA: TGTGCCAGTAGTATAGAGGGGAGAGGTCAGCCCCAGCATTTT
CDR3: CASSIEGRGQPQHF

D: TRBD1
J: TRBJ1-5
size: NA
V: TRBV28
DNA: TGTGCCAGCAGTTTAAGGACAGGATCCAATCAGCCCCAGCATTTT
CDR3: CASSLRTGSNQPQHF

D: TRBD1
J: TRBJ1-5
size: NA
V: TRBV19
DNA: TGTGCCAGTAGTATTGGGTTACGCCCGGGACAGGGGGTTTCGGGCACAAGCAATCAGCCCCAGCATTTT
CDR3: CASSIGLRPGQGVSGTSNQPQHF

D: TRBD2
J: TRBJ2-3
size: NA
V: TRBV6-5
DNA: TGTGCCAGCAGTTCCAGCGGGGCAGATACGCAGTATTTT
CDR3: CASSSSGADTQYF

D: NA
J: TRBJ1-3
size: few
V: TRBV20-1
DNA: TGCAGTGCTAGGGAAGAATACGAAAACACCATATATTTT
CDR3: CSAREEYENTIYF

D: NA
J: TRBJ1-1
size: NA
V: TRBV6-5
DNA: TGTGCCAGCAGTTACTCAAGGTTCGGGACTGAAGCTTTCTTT
CDR3: CASSYSRFGTEAFF

D: NA
J: TRBJ2-2
size: few
V: TRBV24-1
DNA: TGTGCCACCCGGGGGTATGGCACCGGGGAGCTGTTTTTT
CDR3: CATRGYGTGELFF

D: TRBD1
J: TRBJ1-2
size: NA
V: TRBV29-1
DNA: TGCAGCGGACAAGGGACAGCAACTAACTATGGCTACACCTTC
CDR3: CSGQGTATNYGYTF

D: NA
J: TRBJ2-3
size: NA
V: TRBV4-1
DNA: TGCGCCAGCAGGGGGACGGTGGCGGGGGATACGCAGTATTTT
CDR3: CASRGTVAGDTQYF

D: NA
J: TRBJ2-5
size: NA
V: TRBV20-1
DNA: TGCAGTGCTAGAGACCTGGTCAAAGAGACCCAGTACTTC
CDR3: CSARDLVKETQYF

D: TRBD2
J: TRBJ2-2
size: NA
V: TRBV2
DNA: TGTGCCAGCAGCGTAGCGGGAGCGGACACCGGGGAGCTGTTTTTT
CDR3: CASSVAGADTGELFF

D: NA
J: TRBJ2-4
size: few
V: TRBV20-1
DNA: TGCAGTGCTCTTGCCAGCGGAAACATTCAGTACTTC
CDR3: CSALASGNIQYF

D: NA
J: TRBJ1-1
size: NA
V: TRBV11-1
DNA: TGTGCCAGCAGCCCGGCGGGTACGGACACTGAAGCTTTCTTT
CDR3: CASSPAGTDTEAFF

D: NA
J: TRBJ1-5
size: NA
V: TRBV6-2/TRBV6-3
DNA: TGTGCCAGCAGTTACCGGGCCAATCAGCCCCAGCATTTT
CDR3: CASSYRANQPQHF

D: NA
J: TRBJ1-6
size: NA
V: TRBV7-2
DNA: TGTGCCAGCAGCCCATCGCTAGGGACAATTAATTCACCCCTCCACTTT
CDR3: CASSPSLGTINSPLHF

D: TRBD1
J: TRBJ1-6
size: NA
V: TRBV7-2
DNA: TGTGCCAGCAGCTTGACCGGGACAGCTAATTCACCCCTCCACTTT
CDR3: CASSLTGTANSPLHF

D: NA
J: TRBJ1-5
size: NA
V: TRBV15
DNA: TGTGCCACGGCTCCTAGGCGGGGGGCCCAGCATTTT
CDR3: CATAPRRGAQHF

D: NA
J: TRBJ1-1
size: NA
V: TRBV6-1
DNA: TGTGCCAGCAGACCCATTCTCGGACAGACTACTGAAGCTTTCTTT
CDR3: CASRPILGQTTEAFF

D: NA
J: TRBJ2-5
size: NA
V: TRBV18
DNA: TGTGCCAGCTCACCAGTGCGGGGCCAAGAGACCCAGTACTTC
CDR3: CASSPVRGQETQYF

D: NA
J: TRBJ2-3
size: NA
V: TRBV7-3
DNA: TGTGCCAGCAGCTTAAGGGCAGGCACAGATACGCAGTATTTT
CDR3: CASSLRAGTDTQYF

D: NA
J: TRBJ2-2
size: NA
V: TRBV7-3
DNA: TGTGCCAGCAGCCGGAGGAGTGCCGGGGAGCTGTTTTTT
CDR3: CASSRRSAGELFF

D: NA
J: TRBJ1-1
size: medium-sized
V: TRBV6-5
DNA: TGTGCCAGCAGTTACTCGTTGTCCACTGAAGCTTTCTTT
CDR3: CASSYSLSTEAFF

D: NA
J: TRBJ2-3
size: NA
V: TRBV20-1
DNA: TGCAGTGCCCCGAGTCCCGCTAGAGTTACAGATACGCAGTATTTT
CDR3: CSAPSPARVTDTQYF

D: TRBD1
J: TRBJ1-1
size: few
V: TRBV20-1
DNA: TGCAGTGCAATACCCGGACAGGCGGGCACTGAAGCTTTCTTT
CDR3: CSAIPGQAGTEAFF

D: NA
J: TRBJ1-6
size: few
V: TRBV19
DNA: TGTGCCAGTCGACCCGTCAGCTCCTATAATTCACCCCTCCACTTT
CDR3: CASRPVSSYNSPLHF

D: NA
J: TRBJ2-7
size: NA
V: TRBV5-6
DNA: TGTGCCAGCAGCTTCTCTGGCCGAGCGACCTACGAGCAGTACTTC
CDR3: CASSFSGRATYEQYF

D: NA
J: TRBJ2-5
size: NA
V: TRBV5-4
DNA: TGTGCCAGCAGCGGGGACTTACAAGAGACCCAGTACTTC
CDR3: CASSGDLQETQYF

D: TRBD2
J: TRBJ2-5
size: few
V: TRBV20-1
DNA: TGCAGTGCTAGAGACGCTAGCGGAGACCAAGAGACCCAGTACTTC
CDR3: CSARDASGDQETQYF

D: TRBD2
J: TRBJ2-3
size: NA
V: TRBV5-6
DNA: TGTGCCAGCAGCTTGGGACTAGCGGGGGGGACAGATACGCAGTATTTT
CDR3: CASSLGLAGGTDTQYF

D: NA
J: TRBJ2-5
size: NA
V: TRBV10-1
DNA: TGCGCCAGCGTTCGCGGGACACCCCAAGAGACCCAGTACTTC
CDR3: CASVRGTPQETQYF

D: NA
J: TRBJ1-2
size: NA
V: TRBV27
DNA: TGTGCCAGCAGTTGGGGAGCGGCAAGCTATGGCTACACCTTC
CDR3: CASSWGAASYGYTF

D: TRBD2
J: TRBJ2-1
size: NA
V: TRBV19
DNA: TGTGCCAGTAGTCCGCGGCCTAGCGGAGTCTTCTCCTACAATGAGCAGTTCTTC
CDR3: CASSPRPSGVFSYNEQFF

D: NA
J: TRBJ1-3
size: NA
V: TRBV6-1
DNA: TGTGCCAGCAGCCAGGACGGCTACTCTGGAAACACCATATATTTT
CDR3: CASSQDGYSGNTIYF